This T cell receptor (beta chain) is drawn from a study of spatial heterogeneity in lung cancer. Study overall: There were around 72 donors, all of them untreated patients with early-stage non-small cell lung cancer. The study observed each unique TCR and UMI combination more than ten times on average in raw reads.

This clonotype is labeled medium-sized. Time point reported: blood at routine non-recurrence follow-up after resection. Unsorted whole RNA samples from tumor, nontumor lung or frozen PBMC were sequenced. The presence of a unique molecular identifier marked each TCR cDNA molecule. TCRdb analysed the 5' RACE reads with MiXCR anew, one entry per CDR3 protein. In the table there are about 36,000 distinct CDR3 sequences, roughly 8% of which are singletons. Trimming at V came to 6 bases and at J to 8 bases, leaving 12 bases not matched to a gene. Germline assignment: CDR1 SGDLS and CDR2 YYNGEE. The CDR3 totals 15 residues.

The TCR was taken from a male donor with early-stage non-small cell lung cancer. The input for sequencing was PBMCs, taken at follow-up. The chain employs TRBV9 and TRBJ2-1; 9 bases align to TRBD1. As DNA, the CDR3 is TGTGCCAGCAACATGGAAGGACAGGGGAGGGATGAGCAGTTCTTC. The encoded protein is CASNMEGQGRDEQFF. Full variable domain (missing parts from reference TRBV9 and TRBJ2-1): DSGVTQTPKHLITATGQRVTLRCSPRSGDLSVYWYQQSLDQGLQFLIQYYNGEERAKGNILERFSAQQFPDLHSELNLSSLELGDSALYFCASNMEGQGRDEQFFGPGTRLTVL.